The 29 T cell receptor beta chains listed next were all sequenced from one sample in a study of T-cell reconstitution after alpha-beta-depleted transplantation in children. It was with unique molecular identifiers that the TCRbeta library was prepared. One entry per CDR3 protein results from TCRdb running MiXCR on the PCR reads. The sample lists 450,000 to 600,000 distinct CDR3 sequences, about an eighth occurring once. The sample was PBMCs, mostly from graft donor cells, taken 360 days after TCRalphabeta/CD19-depleted stem cell transplant. The source of these receptors is a male patient younger than 18 who had a stem cell transplant for acute myeloid leukemia, so the T cells may come from the graft donor.

The V and J genes are TRBV7-2 and TRBJ2-7, with D unresolved. The CDR3 spans 14 residues. From germline, CDR1 is SGHTA and CDR2 FQGNSA. V was trimmed by 0 bases and J by 6 bases, leaving 12 bases between them. In nucleotides, the CDR3 is TGTGCCAGCAGCTTAGCAGGACCAAGGCGCGAGCAGTACTTC. This translates into CASSLAGPRREQYF.

This clonotype was detected a few times. The chain recombines TRBV27 with TRBJ2-1; the D gene could be TRBD1 or TRBD2 (6 bases each). CDR3 length: 17 residues. The ends were cut back, 3 bases at V and 5 bases at J, with 20 bases in the middle. The germline V gene has CDR1 MNHEY and CDR2 SMNVEV (reference sequence). CDR3 residues: CASSLIGGSPPNNEQFF. The CDR3 bases are TGTGCCAGCAGTTTGATAGGGGGGTCCCCGCCAAACAATGAGCAGTTCTTC.

This clonotype was observed many times. The chain joins TRBV12-3 or TRBV12-4 to TRBJ2-7; no firm D call. The CDR3 runs 13 residues. The ends were cut back, 3 bases at V and 5 bases at J, with 11 bases in the middle. CDR3 bases: TGTGCCAGCAGTTTTGGCCCCACCAACGAGCAGTACTTC. Amino acids: CASSFGPTNEQYF.

V usage is TRBV27 and J usage is TRBJ2-7; maybe TRBD1 (5 bases). The CDR3 totals 16 residues. Germline CDR1 reads MNHEY; CDR2 reads SMNVEV (reference sequence). V shed 3 bases and J shed 0 bases, with 15 bases lying between them. DNA of the CDR3: TGTGCCAGCAGTTTTTACCCTGACAGCTACTCCTACGAGCAGTACTTC. Residues: CASSFYPDSYSYEQYF.

The table lists this clonotype with a few counts. The V gene is TRBV20-1, the J gene TRBJ2-1; unclear D gene. The germline V and J ends were trimmed by 6 bases and 12 bases, with 18 bases remaining between them. Germline-derived CDR1 and CDR2 are DFQATT and SNEGSKA (reference sequence). CDR3 length: 12 amino acids. Written as DNA, the CDR3 is TGCAGTGCCGATAAGTCGGAGCAACTGCAGTTCTTC. Translated, it gives CSADKSEQLQFF.

The chain combines TRBV2 with TRBJ2-7; either TRBD1 or TRBD2 may fit D (5 bases each). Trimming removed 11 bases from V and 5 bases from J, with 25 bases in between. The CDR3 sequence is 15 residues long. CDR1 is SNHLY and CDR2 is FYNNEI in the germline V gene. The CDR3 loop reads CAGRLGLGRWNEQYF. CDR3 nucleotides: TGTGCCGGCCGATTAGGGCTGGGACGTTGGAACGAGCAGTACTTC.

This clonotype came up a few times. The chain joins TRBV7-9 to TRBJ2-5; D call uncertain. The germline V gene encodes CDR1 SEHNR and CDR2 FQNEAQ (reference sequence). With 11 bases removed from V and 0 bases from J, the gap between germline ends came to 13 bases. The CDR3 loop spans 13 amino acids. The CDR3 here is CAGHPPYQETQYF. CDR3 coding DNA: TGTGCCGGCCACCCTCCGTACCAAGAGACCCAGTACTTC.

V usage is TRBV7-3 and J usage is TRBJ2-7, with 9 positions matching TRBD1. Trimming at V came to 1 base and at J to 3 bases, leaving 4 bases not matched to a gene. CDR1 is SGHTA, CDR2 FQGTGA, per germline. This CDR3 region has 15 residues. CDR3 protein: CASSLSPTGGYEQYF. For the CDR3, the DNA is TGTGCCAGCAGCTTAAGTCCGACAGGGGGCTACGAGCAGTACTTC.

The table lists this clonotype with a few counts. This chain uses TRBV12-3 or TRBV12-4 with TRBJ2-7, with D perhaps matching TRBD1 (5 bases). V was trimmed by 5 bases and J by 3 bases, leaving 17 bases between them. The CDR3 length is 15 residues. The CDR3 DNA reads TGTGCCAGCAGTCGAGAGCACCAGGGATACTACGAGCAGTACTTC. It is translated as CASSREHQGYYEQYF.

J is TRBJ2-1 and V is TRBV6-2 or TRBV6-3; 9 bases are shared with TRBD1. The germline V gene encodes CDR1 MNHEY and CDR2 SVGEGT. V lost 7 bases to trimming and J lost 6 bases; unmatched junction nucleotides: 10. The CDR3 has 15 residues. The CDR3 spells CASILQGAYSNEQFF. CDR3 coding DNA: TGTGCCAGCATTTTACAGGGGGCCTATAGCAATGAGCAGTTCTTC.

This clonotype was found a few times. The chain is built from TRBV27 and TRBJ2-2; 15 bases align to TRBD2. CDR1 and CDR2 (germline): MNHEY, SMNVEV (reference sequence). The CDR3 is made up of 17 amino acids. Unmatched junction bases numbered 9, after V lost 5 bases and J lost 8 bases. CDR3 in DNA: TGTGCCAGCAGTGCACCGGGACTAGCGGGAGGCGAGGGGGAGCTGTTTTTT. Residues: CASSAPGLAGGEGELFF.

The gene calls are TRBV20-1 and TRBJ2-3, with D hard to call. V lost 1 base and J 3 bases, leaving 5 bases between the germline ends. The CDR3 has 12 residues. Germline V gives CDR1 DFQATT, CDR2 SNEGSKA (reference sequence). CDR3 protein: CSARVITDTQYF. The CDR3 region has the DNA TGCAGTGCTAGAGTTATTACAGATACGCAGTATTTT.

Many counts were recorded for this clonotype. The chain recombines TRBV28 with TRBJ1-2, with a weak D call TRBD1 (5 bases). The germline CDR1 and CDR2 sequences are MDHEN and SYDVKM. CDR3 length equals 13 residues. The V end was cut by 3 bases, the J end by 2 bases, with 7 bases between. The CDR3 spells CASSLPGNYGYTF. The CDR3 region has the DNA TGTGCCAGCAGTTTGCCAGGGAACTATGGCTACACCTTC.

This clonotype came up many times. This rearrangement joins TRBV3-1 to TRBJ2-7; the match to TRBD2 covers 11 bases. CDR1 and CDR2 (germline): LGHDT, YNNKEL (reference sequence). This CDR3 spans 14 amino acids. V trimming: 4 bases; J trimming: 3 bases; junction bases outside the gene matches: 2. The CDR3 reads CASSLGLADYEQYF. CDR3 sequence (DNA): TGTGCCAGCAGCCTGGGACTAGCGGACTACGAGCAGTACTTC.

V gene TRBV5-6 combines with J gene TRBJ2-2, with D perhaps TRBD1 or TRBD2 (5 bases each). V was clipped by 1 base and J by 10 bases, with 14 bases between them. The CDR3 is made up of 14 amino acids. The germline V gene has CDR1 SGHDT and CDR2 YYEEEE. CDR3 residues: CASSLMGVLVELFF. CDR3 nucleotides: TGTGCCAGCAGCTTGATGGGGGTCCTTGTGGAGCTGTTTTTT. The complete variable domain, with remaining parts taken from reference TRBV5-6 and TRBJ2-2, reads DAGVTQSPTHLIKTRGQQVTLRCSPKSGHDTVSWYQQALGQGPQFIFQYYEEEERQRGNFPDRFSGHQFPNYSSELNVNALLLGDSALYLCASSLMGVLVELFFGEGSRLTVL.

This chain links TRBV7-9 with TRBJ2-3; TRBD2 aligns across 7 bases. CDR1 is SEHNR and CDR2 is FQNEAQ in the germline V gene (reference sequence). There are 17 residues in the CDR3. The V and J ends lost 3 bases and 3 bases, in that order; junction bases with no gene match: 12. CDR3 nucleotides: TGTGCCAGCAGCTTTTCCGCGGGAGTTGATGGGACAGATACGCAGTATTTT. Translated: CASSFSAGVDGTDTQYF.

This clonotype was seen a few times. The chain has TRBV11-2 and TRBJ2-3, with 8 bases identical to TRBD1. CDR1 and CDR2 from the germline V gene are SGHAT and FQNNGV. The CDR3 runs to 14 residues. V lost 6 bases to trimming and J lost 4 bases; unmatched junction nucleotides: 6. The CDR3 coding sequence is TGTGCCAGCAGTTCGGGACAGGAGGCAGATACGCAGTATTTT. Protein: CASSSGQEADTQYF. The full variable domain, its missing parts supplied by reference TRBV11-2 and TRBJ2-3, is EAGVAQSPRYKIIEKRQSVAFWCNPISGHATLYWYQQILGQGPKLLIQFQNNGVVDDSQLPKDRFSAERLKGVDSTLKIQPAKLEDSAVYLCASSSGQEADTQYFGPGTRLTVL.

This clonotype has only a few counts. The chain is built from TRBV20-1 and TRBJ2-3; possible D gene TRBD1, 5 bases. V was cut by 2 bases and J by 4 bases, with 13 bases left in between. This CDR3 comprises 14 residues. Germline V lookup: CDR1 DFQATT, CDR2 SNEGSKA (reference sequence). The CDR3 here is CSARKTPRADTQYF. The CDR3 DNA reads as TGCAGTGCTAGAAAGACTCCCAGGGCAGATACGCAGTATTTT.

The genes are TRBV10-3 and TRBJ2-2; D gene ambiguous. V was pared by 0 bases and J by 6 bases, with 11 bases between. Germline CDR1 is ENHRY and CDR2 is SYGVKD. This CDR3 has 15 amino acids. The CDR3 sequence is CAISESIGSAGELFF. The CDR3 DNA sequence: TGTGCCATCAGTGAGTCGATCGGGTCGGCCGGGGAGCTGTTTTTT.

This sequence joins TRBV20-1 and TRBJ2-7; 7 bases fit TRBD1. This CDR3 is 12 amino acids long. CDR1 is DFQATT and CDR2 is SNEGSKA in the germline V gene (reference sequence). The junction had 2 bases not matched to a gene; V was cut back by 3 bases and J by 3 bases. DNA for the CDR3: TGCAGTGCTAGGGGACAGTACTACGAGCAGTACTTC. Its protein is CSARGQYYEQYF.

This chain connects TRBV14 to TRBJ1-1; the D is unclear. The CDR3 length is 15 residues. Germline CDR1 SGHDN, CDR2 FVKESK. V shed 8 bases and J shed 0 bases, with 16 bases lying between them. The CDR3 reads CASRRLEPMNTEAFF. The CDR3 region has the DNA TGTGCCAGCCGAAGATTAGAGCCCATGAACACTGAAGCTTTCTTT.

In its sample, this clonotype was seen many times. This chain connects TRBV5-1 to TRBJ2-1, with 9 bases fitting TRBD2. From germline, CDR1 is SGHRS and CDR2 YFSETQ. This CDR3 spans 15 amino acids. Germline trimming cut 0 bases from V and 6 bases from J; bases unmatched to any gene: 4. The CDR3 here is CASSLVGTSFNEQFF. The CDR3 DNA reads as TGCGCCAGCAGCTTGGTGGGGACTAGCTTCAATGAGCAGTTCTTC. The full variable domain, its missing parts supplied by reference TRBV5-1 and TRBJ2-1, is KAGVTQTPRYLIKTRGQQVTLSCSPISGHRSVSWYQQTPGQGLQFLFEYFSETQRNKGNFPGRFSGRQFSNSRSEMNVSTLELGDSALYLCASSLVGTSFNEQFFGPGTRLTVL.

In this sample, this clonotype turned up a few times. The chain joins TRBV29-1 to TRBJ2-6; 9 nucleotides agree with TRBD1. Germline-derived CDR1 and CDR2 are SQVTM and ANQGSEA. CDR3 length equals 15 residues. V shed 4 bases and J 1 base; nucleotides not matched to a gene: 2. The CDR3 DNA reads TGCAGCGTTGGACAGGGGGGATCTGGGGCCAACGTCCTGACTTTC. It is translated as CSVGQGGSGANVLTF. Full variable domain (rest looked up from reference TRBV29-1 and TRBJ2-6): SAVISQKPSRDICQRGTSLTIQCQVDSQVTMMFWYRQQPGQSLTLIATANQGSEATYESGFVIDKFPISRPNLTFSTLTVSNMSPEDSSIYLCSVGQGGSGANVLTFGAGSRLTVL.

The J gene is TRBJ2-7, the V gene TRBV10-3; 8 bases match TRBD1. Germline lookup yields CDR1 ENHRY and CDR2 SYGVKD. This CDR3 has 16 residues. With 10 bases clipped from V and 0 bases from J, the junction kept 14 bases outside the gene matches. The CDR3 is CASQEPGQGVSYEQYF. For the CDR3, the DNA is TGTGCCAGCCAGGAGCCCGGACAGGGAGTCTCCTACGAGCAGTACTTC.

This clonotype was seen more than once but under ten times. The rearrangement joins TRBV5-4 to TRBJ2-1; D remains unclear. This CDR3 has 16 amino acids. Trimming removed 4 bases at V and 6 bases at J, with 20 bases between. Per germline, CDR1 SGHNT and CDR2 YYREEE (reference sequence). CDR3 residues: CASSRSLAMGANEQFF. The CDR3, as DNA: TGTGCCAGCAGCCGTTCTTTGGCGATGGGTGCCAATGAGCAGTTCTTC.

In this sample, this clonotype turned up a few times. The chain employs TRBV6-1 and TRBJ1-4, with TRBD1 matching over 7 bases. CDR3 length: 14 residues. Germline V gives CDR1 MNHNS, CDR2 SASEGT. The V segment lost 7 bases and the J segment 6 bases; nucleotides outside the gene matches: 8. DNA of the CDR3: TGTGCCAGCAACTGGGGGACAGCACATGAAAAACTGTTTTTT. As protein: CASNWGTAHEKLFF.

A few counts support this clonotype. The chain employs TRBV7-9 and TRBJ2-3, with D possibly called TRBD1 or TRBD2 (5 bases each). Deletions cut 4 bases from V and 0 bases from J, with 14 bases between. This CDR3 has 16 residues. The germline V gene has CDR1 SEHNR and CDR2 FQNEAQ (reference sequence). The DNA of the CDR3 is TGTGCCAGCAGCTCCGTGGGACGCTCGAGCACAGATACGCAGTATTTT. The encoded protein is CASSSVGRSSTDTQYF.

This chain connects TRBV6-5 to TRBJ2-1; 9 bases map to TRBD2. Germline CDR1 and CDR2: MNHEY and SVGAGI. This CDR3 has 16 residues. Unmatched junction bases numbered 10, after V lost 4 bases and J lost 6 bases. The CDR3 reads CASSSPSGRMGNEQFF. The CDR3 DNA sequence: TGTGCCAGCAGTTCCCCGAGCGGGAGGATGGGCAATGAGCAGTTCTTC.

This chain joins TRBV29-1 and TRBJ2-7, with 8 positions matching TRBD1. The CDR3 contains 13 residues. Germline trimming cut 7 bases from V and 9 bases from J; bases unmatched to any gene: 14. Germline assignment: CDR1 SQVTM and CDR2 ANQGSEA. This CDR3 reads CSAIDRGKRGQYF. As DNA, the CDR3 is TGCAGCGCAATTGACAGGGGAAAACGCGGGCAGTACTTC.